The 8 T cell receptor beta chains below all came from one sample that was sequenced in a study of vaccination effects on CD4 cells after COVID-19 (dated by TCRdb to the early 2020s). Receptors were amplified or captured by the immunoSEQ multiplex PCR assay. This is the immuneACCESS table as TCRdb keeps it, with only in-frame sequences that have V and J called. A part of the clones is gone; compared with another copy, unresolved V genes explain less than half, and the rest is unexplained. A total of about 41,000 clones appear in this sample, over 75% of them only once. 2.5% to 3.5% of the sample is held by the ten biggest clonotypes. Their antigen targets remain unknown. In the ViraFEST assay, PBMC were stimulated with viral peptide pools, and TCR sequencing was then used to find antigen-specific CD4+ T cell clonotypes based on their expansion. After roughly 11 days of culture, CD4+ T cells were isolated with the EasySep CD4+ T cell isolation kit. None of the healthy vaccine recipients had a prior SARS-CoV-2 infection, which was confirmed by nucleocapsid antibody tests that came back negative both before and after vaccination.

Sample: CD4+ T cells from PBMCs cultured with HCoV-NL63 spike peptides, taken before COVID-19 vaccination. In the paper's terms, the cell subset or site label means: HCoV-NL63 spike overlapping peptide pool stimulation. The receptors originated from a human donor who received a COVID-19 vaccine.

The rearrangement joins TRBV2 to TRBJ2-5; no firm D call. Per germline, CDR1 SNHLY and CDR2 FYNNEI. The CDR3 is made up of 13 amino acids. V was shortened by 5 bases and J by 1 base, with 8 bases between the two germline ends. DNA of the CDR3: TGTGCCAGCAGTTCTTACAGCCAAGAGACCCAGTACTTC. Its translation: CASSSYSQETQYF.

The chain employs TRBV5-1 and TRBJ2-4; 8 nucleotides align to TRBD1. This CDR3 spans 13 amino acids. V was clipped by 4 bases and J by 9 bases; unmatched bases: 6. Germline V gives CDR1 SGHRS, CDR2 YFSETQ. CDR3 amino acids: CASSTGQGGIQYF. CDR3 DNA sequence: TGCGCCAGCAGCACCGGACAGGGAGGCATTCAGTACTTC.

This chain connects TRBV6-5 to TRBJ2-5, with 7 bases aligning to TRBD1. Unmatched junction bases numbered 10, after V lost 6 bases and J lost 3 bases. Germline-derived CDR1 and CDR2 are MNHEY and SVGAGI. The CDR3 length is 15 residues. CDR3 sequence reads: CASSYGQDLKETQYF. The CDR3 region has the DNA TGTGCCAGCAGCTACGGACAGGATCTGAAAGAGACCCAGTACTTC.

The rearrangement links TRBV11-2 to TRBJ1-2; D is perhaps TRBD1 (6 bases). Trimming stripped 5 bases from V and 6 bases from J, with 16 bases between. Germline CDR1 SGHAT, CDR2 FQNNGV. The CDR3 totals 14 residues. The CDR3: CASSLTQGRDGYTF. For the CDR3, the DNA is TGTGCCAGCAGCCTGACCCAGGGGCGGGATGGCTACACCTTC.

The V and J genes are TRBV27 and TRBJ1-4, with TRBD1 matching over 8 bases. The CDR3 contains 14 residues. Germline CDR1 and CDR2: MNHEY and SMNVEV (reference sequence). Trimming took 6 bases from V and 8 from J; bases not matched to a gene: 8. Written as DNA, the CDR3 is TGTGCCAGCAGGCTGCAGGGGGCTCGGGAAAAACTGTTTTTT. This encodes CASRLQGAREKLFF.

For the CDR3, the DNA is TGTGCCAGCAGCGCGCAGGGGGATCAGCCCCAGCATTTT. This encodes CASSAQGDQPQHF. The chain joins TRBV9 to TRBJ1-5; 7 positions match TRBD1. J lost 5 bases, V lost 3 bases, and 2 bases had no gene match. Germline-derived CDR1 and CDR2 are SGDLS and YYNGEE. This CDR3 region has 13 residues.

This chain connects TRBV19 to TRBJ2-7, with D possibly being TRBD1 or TRBD2 (5 bases each). The CDR3 length is 13 residues. V lost 8 bases and J lost 4, with 15 bases in between. Germline V gives CDR1 LNHDA, CDR2 SQIVND (reference sequence). The CDR3 here is CASPRDPFYEQYV. Written as DNA, the CDR3 is TGTGCCAGTCCCCGGGACCCTTTTTACGAGCAGTACGTC.

This rearrangement joins TRBV30 to TRBJ2-5, with 7 positions matching TRBD1. This CDR3 is 11 amino acids long. From germline, CDR1 is GTSNPN and CDR2 SVGIG (reference sequence). The trim removed 3 bases at V and 7 bases at J, leaving 2 bases unmatched. The CDR3 sequence is CAWSRGRTQYF. CDR3 DNA sequence: TGTGCCTGGAGCAGGGGGAGGACCCAGTACTTC. Variable domain in full (rest from reference TRBV30 and TRBJ2-5): SQTIHQWPATLVQPVGSPLSLECTVEGTSNPNLYWYRQAAGRGLQLLFYSVGIGQISSEVPQNLSASRPQDRQFILSSKKLLLSDSGFYLCAWSRGRTQYFGPGTRLLVL.